A single TCR beta chain is shown here with its context. Assignments of participants to cohorts depended upon their own reported clinical history. The sample originates from a study of blood T cell repertoires in COVID-19. Data came from immunoSEQ multiplex PCR; TCRdb stores just in-frame clones and leaves some out. Of 300,000 to 400,000 clones in the sample, approximately 84% are singletons; the top ten hold over 0.8%. The CDR3 runs to 15 residues. V dropped 7 bases and J dropped 0 bases, with 13 bases sitting between them. CDR1 and CDR2 from the germline V gene are MRHNA and SNTAGT. This sequence was found in a woman in her 30s who had recovered from COVID-19. The material sequenced was PBMCs or T cells enriched from blood (not recorded which). The J gene is TRBJ1-5, the V gene TRBV6-4; D unclear. DNA for the CDR3: TGTGCCAGCAACATCCCACACGATAGCAATCAGCCCCAGCATTTT. Its translation is CASNIPHDSNQPQHF.